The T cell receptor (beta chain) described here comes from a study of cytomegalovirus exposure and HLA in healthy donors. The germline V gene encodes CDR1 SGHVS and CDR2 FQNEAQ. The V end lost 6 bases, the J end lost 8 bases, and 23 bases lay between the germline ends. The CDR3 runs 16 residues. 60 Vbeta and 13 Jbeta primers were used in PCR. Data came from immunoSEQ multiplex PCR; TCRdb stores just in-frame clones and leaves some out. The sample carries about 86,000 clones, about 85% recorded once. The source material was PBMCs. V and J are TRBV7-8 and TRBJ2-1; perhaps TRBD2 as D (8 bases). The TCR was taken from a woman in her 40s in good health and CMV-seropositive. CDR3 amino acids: CASSFTGGDSLYEQFF. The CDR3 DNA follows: TGTGCCAGCAGTTTCACGGGAGGGGACAGCCTCTATGAGCAGTTCTTC.